This T cell receptor (beta chain) originates from a study of blood T cell repertoires in COVID-19. Overall study context: The United States, Italy and Spain provided the acute and convalescent COVID-19 samples.

Per the original data handling: The authors estimated nucleated cell counts from reference gene primer amplification. Sequencing used immunoSEQ multiplex PCR; TCRdb keeps in-frame clones, though not all of them. The V and J calls and clone size come from that table; D and trimming were worked out from the DNA. The sample holds some 400,000 clones; approximately 89% are singletons and the top ten take more than 0.85%. Participants came from some 23 US areas, aged roughly 18 to 95 years. Contact with a PCR-confirmed or clinician-diagnosed COVID-19 case occurred within 2 weeks of entry. The source material was PBMCs or T cells enriched from blood (not recorded which). This sequence originates from a middle-aged woman who had been exposed to COVID-19.

Written as DNA, the CDR3 is TGTGCCAGCAGCGTAGCCGGGACAGAGAATGAAAAACTGTTTTTT. Protein product: CASSVAGTENEKLFF. This rearrangement joins TRBV9 to TRBJ1-4, with TRBD1 matching over 7 bases. The V segment lost 0 bases and the J segment 5 bases; nucleotides outside the gene matches: 4. Germline V lookup: CDR1 SGDLS, CDR2 YYNGEE. This CDR3 has 15 residues.